This TCR beta chain came from a study of cytomegalovirus exposure and HLA in healthy donors. Researchers ran the PCR with 60 Vbeta and 13 Jbeta primers. TCRdb keeps only in-frame clones here, not all; method: immunoSEQ multiplex PCR. The sample consists of about 120,000 clones, around 76% of them appearing once. It was healthy bone marrow donors who served as donors. The germline V gene encodes CDR1 SNHLY and CDR2 FYNNEI. The CDR3 sequence is 15 residues long. V was clipped by 0 bases and J by 1 base, with 9 bases between them. Concerning this clone itself: What it binds is not known.

General study findings and limits: Several top significant clusters appeared, in a later analysis, to be linked to common viral pathogens. It is likely that the observed cluster of highly shared sequence variants was a sequencing artifact.

Sequenced material: PBMCs. The gene calls are TRBV2 and TRBJ1-1, with a weak D call TRBD1 (5 bases). The sequence was obtained from a middle-aged woman in good health and CMV-seropositive. The CDR3, as DNA: TGTGCCAGCAGTGAAGCGACGACAGCGAACACTGAAGCTTTCTTT. It is translated as CASSEATTANTEAFF.